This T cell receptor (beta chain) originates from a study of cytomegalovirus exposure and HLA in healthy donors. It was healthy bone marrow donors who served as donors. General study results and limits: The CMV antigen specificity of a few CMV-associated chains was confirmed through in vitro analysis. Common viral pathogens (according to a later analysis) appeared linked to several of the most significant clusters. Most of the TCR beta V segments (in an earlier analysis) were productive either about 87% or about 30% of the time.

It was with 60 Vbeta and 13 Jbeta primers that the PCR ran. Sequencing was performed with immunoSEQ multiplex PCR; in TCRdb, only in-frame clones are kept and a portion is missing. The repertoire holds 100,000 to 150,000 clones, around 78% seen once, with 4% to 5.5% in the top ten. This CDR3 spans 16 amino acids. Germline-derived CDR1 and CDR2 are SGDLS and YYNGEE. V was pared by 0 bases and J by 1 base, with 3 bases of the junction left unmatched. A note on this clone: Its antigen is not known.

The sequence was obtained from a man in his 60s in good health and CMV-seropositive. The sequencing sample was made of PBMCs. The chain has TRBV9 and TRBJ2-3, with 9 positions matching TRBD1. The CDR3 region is CASSVVGTGRTDTQYF. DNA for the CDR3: TGTGCCAGCAGCGTAGTTGGGACAGGGCGCACAGATACGCAGTATTTT.